This T cell receptor (beta chain) was captured by sequencing in a study of lymphopenia after photon versus proton radiotherapy. Overall study findings and caveats: Post-nadir TCR diversity decline inversely tracked overall survival among those who died. Proton therapy kept repertoires fairly stable, unlike photons, which gained effector/memory cells.

Germline CDR1 reads GTSNPN; CDR2 reads SVGIG (reference sequence). There are 15 residues in the CDR3. The V and J ends lost 2 bases and 0 bases respectively, with 11 bases between them. Clones were sequenced by immunoSEQ multiplex PCR, and TCRdb holds only the in-frame ones, with some missing. This table holds 25,000 to 30,000 clones, 90% found once. Note on this clone: Its antigen is currently unknown.

V gene TRBV30 combines with J gene TRBJ1-5; D ambiguous. This clonotype was obtained from a woman aged 45 to 65 with cholangiocarcinoma. Source: peripheral blood, taken from a patient treated with photon-based radiotherapy. The CDR3 loop is CAWSLAGYSNQPQHF. Written as DNA, the CDR3 is TGTGCCTGGAGTTTGGCCGGGTATAGCAATCAGCCCCAGCATTTT.